These 27 T cell receptor beta chains were all obtained from the same sample, sequenced in a study of control samples from healthy donors and cancer patients. Clones were sequenced by immunoSEQ multiplex PCR, and TCRdb holds only the in-frame ones, with some missing. The profile shows more than 25,000 clones, approximately 93% of them singletons. Sequenced input: blood. The receptors shown here come from a man aged 60 to 75 in good health.

The genes are TRBV27 and TRBJ2-7; 14 bases map to TRBD2. This CDR3 has 15 residues. With V trimmed by 6 bases and J by 3 bases, 4 bases remained unmatched. Germline CDR1 is MNHEY and CDR2 is SMNVEV (reference sequence). Here the CDR3 reads CASSLTSGRVYEQYF. Here the CDR3 DNA reads TGTGCCAGCAGCCTGACTAGCGGGAGGGTCTACGAGCAGTACTTC.

The chain recombines TRBV13 with TRBJ2-1; D is possibly TRBD2 (5 bases). The V end was cut by 5 bases, the J end by 2 bases, with 22 bases between. Germline lookup yields CDR1 PRHDT and CDR2 FYEKMQ (reference sequence). The CDR3 contains 18 residues. CDR3 in DNA: TGTGCCAGCAGCCCGGAGGTATCGGTCTTTGTTGCCTACAATGAGCAGTTCTTC. Amino acids: CASSPEVSVFVAYNEQFF.

The chain employs TRBV19 and TRBJ1-2, with TRBD1 matching 7 bases. The CDR3 runs to 15 residues. CDR1 and CDR2 (germline): LNHDA, SQIVND (reference sequence). V shed 3 bases and J 2 bases; nucleotides not matched to a gene: 6. The CDR3 DNA sequence: TGTGCCAGTAGTATTCCGGGACAGATCAACTATGGCTACACCTTC. Residues: CASSIPGQINYGYTF. The whole variable domain, filled in from reference TRBV19 and TRBJ1-2, reads DGGITQSPKYLFRKEGQNVTLSCEQNLNHDAMYWYRQDPGQGLRLIYYSQIVNDFQKGDIAEGYSVSREKKESFPLTVTSAQKNPTAFYLCASSIPGQINYGYTFGSGTRLTVV.

The rearrangement links TRBV7-9 to TRBJ1-5; 7 positions agree with TRBD1. Germline V CDR1 and CDR2: SEHNR, FQNEAQ (reference sequence). V lost 9 bases, J lost 2 bases, and 4 bases stayed unmatched. CDR3 length: 13 residues. CDR3 sequence: CAREGACNQPQHF. The CDR3 DNA reads TGTGCCAGGGAGGGGGCGTGCAATCAGCCCCAGCATTTT.

The rearrangement joins TRBV28 to TRBJ2-5; D is perhaps TRBD1 or TRBD2 (7 bases each). The CDR3 consists of 15 residues. With 10 bases removed from V and 2 bases from J, the gap between germline ends came to 20 bases. Germline loops: CDR1 MDHEN, CDR2 SYDVKM. CDR3 coding DNA: TGTGCCACCGGGGGAGGGGGCGCGGCTCAAGAGACCCAGTACTTC. Translated: CATGGGGAAQETQYF.

The chain couples TRBV29-1 to TRBJ1-1; D unresolved. The CDR3 has 11 amino acids. Germline-derived CDR1 and CDR2 are SQVTM and ANQGSEA. V lost 7 bases, J lost 4 bases, and 10 bases lay in between. CDR3 amino acids: CSALIGTEAFF. As DNA, the CDR3 is TGCAGCGCCTTAATTGGCACTGAAGCTTTCTTT.

The chain combines TRBV9 with TRBJ2-7; tentative D call: TRBD2 (5 bases). In germline, CDR1 is SGDLS, CDR2 YYNGEE. Trimming pared 0 bases from V and 5 bases from J, leaving 6 bases between. The CDR3 sequence is 12 residues long. The CDR3 region has the DNA TGTGCCAGCAGCGTAGACGGGAACGAGCAGTACTTC. Its protein is CASSVDGNEQYF.

The chain carries TRBV5-8 and TRBJ2-3; the D is unclear. Trimming removed 0 bases at V and 5 bases at J, with 16 bases between. Germline CDR1 SGHTS, CDR2 YDEGEE. The CDR3 length is 16 residues. The CDR3 sequence: CASSLGRLMDRDTQYF. The CDR3 DNA reads as TGTGCCAGCAGCTTGGGGCGCCTGATGGATAGAGATACGCAGTATTTT. Complete variable domain (other parts from reference TRBV5-8 and TRBJ2-3): EAGVTQSPTHLIKTRGQQATLRCSPISGHTSVYWYQQALGLGLQFLLWYDEGEERNRGNFPPRFSGRQFPNYSSELNVNALELEDSALYLCASSLGRLMDRDTQYFGPGTRLTVL.

CDR3 residues: CASSQGQLRGRSNQPQHF. CDR3 coding DNA: TGCGCCAGCAGCCAAGGACAGCTGAGGGGACGTAGCAATCAGCCCCAGCATTTT. The rearrangement joins TRBV4-1 to TRBJ1-5; perhaps TRBD1 as D (5 bases). Looked up from germline, CDR1 is MGHRA and CDR2 is YSYEKL. V dropped 1 base and J dropped 0 bases, with 16 bases sitting between them. The CDR3 sequence is 18 residues long.

This chain uses TRBV5-1 with TRBJ1-1, with 8 bases lining up with TRBD1. The CDR3 is 17 amino acids. V lost 0 bases and J lost 4; bases outside the gene matches: 11. CDR1 and CDR2 from the germline V gene are SGHRS and YFSETQ. Here the CDR3 reads CASSLETMGQGATEAFF. The CDR3, as DNA: TGCGCCAGCAGCTTGGAGACCATGGGGCAGGGGGCCACTGAAGCTTTCTTT.

This clone has a single count. The chain has TRBV3-1 (or the pseudogene TRBV3-2) and TRBJ1-1, with a tentative D call TRBD1 (6 bases). The CDR3 sequence is 14 residues long. Per germline, CDR1 LGHDT and CDR2 YNNKEL (reference sequence). The germline V and J ends were trimmed by 5 bases and 1 base, with 11 bases remaining between them. Written as DNA, the CDR3 is TGTGCCAGCAGCTCCCAACAGGGGAACACTGAAGCTTTCTTT. Its protein product is CASSSQQGNTEAFF.

The CDR3 nucleotides read TGTGCCAGTCAGATACAGGCCTATAGCAATCAGCCCCAGCATTTT. The encoded protein is CASQIQAYSNQPQHF. This chain uses TRBV19 with TRBJ1-5; D is possibly TRBD1 (5 bases). The germline gives CDR1 LNHDA, CDR2 SQIVND (reference sequence). V lost 8 bases and J 0 bases, leaving 14 bases between the germline ends. The CDR3 consists of 15 residues.

This chain joins TRBV28 and TRBJ2-7; D gene unclear. Trimming pared 5 bases from V and 3 bases from J, leaving 11 bases between. CDR3 length equals 13 residues. Germline V gives CDR1 MDHEN, CDR2 SYDVKM. The CDR3 sequence is CASSPLNVYEQYF. As DNA, the CDR3 is TGTGCCAGCAGTCCCCTCAACGTCTACGAGCAGTACTTC.

V gene TRBV5-6 combines with J gene TRBJ1-1, with TRBD1 matching 7 bases. V gave up 2 bases and J gave up 7 bases; unmatched junction bases: 11. The CDR3 has 15 amino acids. Germline V gene lookup returns CDR1 SGHDT and CDR2 YYEEEE. CDR3 sequence: CASSFFDREVGEAFF. The CDR3 nucleotides read TGTGCCAGCAGCTTCTTCGACAGGGAGGTCGGTGAAGCTTTCTTT.

The chain links TRBV12-3 or TRBV12-4 to TRBJ1-1, with TRBD1 as a possible D gene (5 bases). The length of the CDR3 is 11 residues. V lost 4 bases, J lost 7 bases, and 7 bases lay in between. The CDR3 nucleotides read TGTGCCAGCAGTTCGAGGGGTGAAGCTTTCTTT. Translated, it gives CASSSRGEAFF.

V and J are TRBV9 and TRBJ2-3; 7 bases align to TRBD1. The CDR3 length is 14 residues. V dropped 4 bases and J dropped 5; count of bases not matched to a gene: 7. CDR1 and CDR2 from the germline V gene are SGDLS and YYNGEE. The DNA for the CDR3 is TGTGCCAGCAGCCCCCGACAGGGTATAGATACGCAGTATTTT. It codes for CASSPRQGIDTQYF.

V gene TRBV6-6 combines with J gene TRBJ1-4; D gene ambiguous. This CDR3 region has 16 residues. CDR1 and CDR2 (germline): MNHNY, SVGAGI (reference sequence). Trimming left V 3 bases short and J 7 bases short, with 18 bases between. This CDR3 is CASSYSGPSGVEKLFF. The CDR3 DNA is TGTGCCAGCAGTTATTCCGGACCGAGTGGGGTTGAAAAACTGTTTTTT.

This chain uses TRBV10-3 with TRBJ2-6, with 8 nucleotides matching TRBD1. CDR3 length: 20 residues. Germline CDR1 reads ENHRY; CDR2 reads SYGVKD. Trimming removed 0 bases from V and 0 bases from J; junction bases left unmatched: 10. The CDR3 DNA sequence: TGTGCCATCAGTGAGTCGAACCGTGACAGGGGACACTCTGGGGCCAACGTCCTGACTTTC. Amino acid sequence: CAISESNRDRGHSGANVLTF.

The chain combines TRBV4-1 with TRBJ1-1, with TRBD1 matching over 7 bases. J gave up 3 bases and V 3 bases, and 13 bases lay outside the gene matches. This CDR3 spans 17 amino acids. CDR1 MGHRA and CDR2 YSYEKL come from the germline V gene. The DNA for the CDR3 is TGCGCCAGCAGCCATACCCAGGGGGTTTACATGGACACTGAAGCTTTCTTT. This translates into CASSHTQGVYMDTEAFF.

The chain combines TRBV6-5 with TRBJ1-2, with TRBD1 identical over 8 bases. Trimming took 7 bases from V and 5 from J; bases not matched to a gene: 3. This CDR3 contains 12 residues. Germline V gives CDR1 MNHEY, CDR2 SVGAGI. Here the CDR3 reads CASTNRGYGYTF. The DNA for the CDR3 is TGTGCCAGCACCAACAGGGGGTATGGCTACACCTTC.

The chain uses TRBV30 and TRBJ2-2; D is perhaps TRBD2 (6 bases). Germline CDR1 and CDR2: GTSNPN and SVGIG (reference sequence). The CDR3 covers 16 residues. V was shortened by 5 bases and J by 4 bases, with 20 bases between the two germline ends. The CDR3 protein is CAWQTAIGLSTGELFF. CDR3 DNA: TGTGCCTGGCAAACCGCTATCGGACTAAGCACCGGGGAGCTGTTTTTT.

The J gene is TRBJ1-4, the V gene TRBV21-1. TRBV21-1 is a recognized pseudogene. The CDR3 has 11 residues. The CDR3 DNA sequence: TGTGCCAGCAGCAGAGGGTCAGTCCTGTTTTTT. It translates to CASSRGSVLFF.

The V and J genes are TRBV7-2 and TRBJ1-2; TRBD1 matches 7 bases. Trimming removed 2 bases from V and 5 bases from J; junction bases left unmatched: 2. The length of the CDR3 is 13 residues. Germline values: CDR1 SGHTA, CDR2 FQGNSA. This CDR3 is CASSLTGEYGYTF. The CDR3, as DNA: TGTGCCAGCAGCTTAACAGGGGAATATGGCTACACCTTC.

The V gene is TRBV30, the J gene TRBJ1-2, with 11 positions matching TRBD1. With 2 bases clipped from V and 7 bases from J, the junction kept 9 bases outside the gene matches. This CDR3 spans 15 amino acids. Per the germline V gene, CDR1 is GTSNPN and CDR2 is SVGIG (reference sequence). The CDR3 loop reads CAWSRLGQGASGYTF. The CDR3 DNA reads TGTGCCTGGAGTAGACTTGGACAGGGGGCGAGTGGCTACACCTTC.

This sequence joins TRBV5-3 and TRBJ1-6; unclear D gene. TRBV5-3 is filed as an ORF, its function uncertain. The CDR3 is 20 amino acids. V dropped 0 bases and J dropped 0 bases, with 19 bases sitting between them. The CDR3 DNA reads as TGTGCCAGAAGCTTGGGAGGCCCGGGTAAAGGGTTCTCCTATAATTCACCCCTCCACTTT. Protein sequence: CARSLGGPGKGFSYNSPLHF.

This chain connects TRBV3-1 (or the pseudogene TRBV3-2) to TRBJ1-4, with D possibly matching TRBD1 (6 bases). Germline CDR1 is LGHDT and CDR2 is YNNKEL (reference sequence). Trimming took 4 bases from V and 4 from J, leaving 10 bases between them. CDR3 length: 14 residues. DNA of the CDR3: TGTGCCAGCAGCCTGGGACATCTTAATGAAAAACTGTTTTTT. Translated, it gives CASSLGHLNEKLFF.

This clone was counted a few times. The chain combines TRBV5-1 with TRBJ1-6; D is uncertain. In germline, CDR1 is SGHRS, CDR2 YFSETQ. Between the trimmed V and J ends, which lost 2 bases and 0 bases, there was a span of 9 bases. This CDR3 is built from 16 residues. CDR3 bases: TGCGCCAGCAGCTTAGTCCCCAGCTCCTATAATTCACCCCTCCACTTT. It encodes CASSLVPSSYNSPLHF.